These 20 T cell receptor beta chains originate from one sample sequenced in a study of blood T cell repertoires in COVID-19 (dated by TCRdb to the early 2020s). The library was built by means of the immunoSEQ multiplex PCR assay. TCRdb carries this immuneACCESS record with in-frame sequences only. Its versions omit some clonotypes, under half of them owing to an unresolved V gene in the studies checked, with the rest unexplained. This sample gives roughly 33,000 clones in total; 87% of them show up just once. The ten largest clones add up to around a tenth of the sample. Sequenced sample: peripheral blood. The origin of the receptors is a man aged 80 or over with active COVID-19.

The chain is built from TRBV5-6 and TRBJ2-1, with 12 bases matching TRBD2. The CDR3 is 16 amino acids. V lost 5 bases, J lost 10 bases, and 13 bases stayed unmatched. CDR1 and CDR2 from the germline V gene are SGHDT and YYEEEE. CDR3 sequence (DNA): TGTGCCAGCAGGCCTACTAGCGGGGGGATGGTAGGGGAGCAGTTCTTC. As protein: CASRPTSGGMVGEQFF. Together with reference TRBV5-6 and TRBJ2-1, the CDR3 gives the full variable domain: DAGVTQSPTHLIKTRGQQVTLRCSPKSGHDTVSWYQQALGQGPQFIFQYYEEEERQRGNFPDRFSGHQFPNYSSELNVNALLLGDSALYLCASRPTSGGMVGEQFFGPGTRLTVL.

The CDR3 region is CASSFANTGELFF. CDR3 bases: TGTGCCAGCAGTTTCGCGAACACCGGGGAGCTGTTTTTT. The chain is built from TRBV27 and TRBJ2-2; D is unresolved. The germline V gene encodes CDR1 MNHEY and CDR2 SMNVEV (reference sequence). The CDR3 totals 13 residues. Trimming stripped 3 bases from V and 0 bases from J, with 2 bases between.

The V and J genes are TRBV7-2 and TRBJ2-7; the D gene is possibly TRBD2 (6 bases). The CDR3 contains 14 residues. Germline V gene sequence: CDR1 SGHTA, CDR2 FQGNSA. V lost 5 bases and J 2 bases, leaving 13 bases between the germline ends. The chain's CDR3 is CASSTGVLPYEQYF. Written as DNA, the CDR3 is TGTGCCAGCAGCACGGGAGTCTTACCCTACGAGCAGTACTTC.

CDR3 region: CASSRRPQGAKNIQYF. The CDR3 DNA is TGTGCCAGCAGCAGAAGACCACAGGGGGCCAAAAACATTCAGTACTTC. J is TRBJ2-4 and V is TRBV7-2; TRBD1 matches 7 bases. This CDR3 is built from 16 residues. Germline loops: CDR1 SGHTA, CDR2 FQGNSA. V lost 5 bases and J lost 1; bases outside the gene matches: 8.

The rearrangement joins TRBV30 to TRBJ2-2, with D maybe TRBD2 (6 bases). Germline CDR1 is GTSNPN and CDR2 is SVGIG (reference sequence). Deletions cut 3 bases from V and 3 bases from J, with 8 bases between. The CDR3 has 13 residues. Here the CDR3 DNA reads TGTGCCTGGAGGGGACTCTACACCGGGGAGCTGTTTTTT. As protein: CAWRGLYTGELFF.

CDR3 in DNA: TGTGCCAGCAGCGCTGGGGGGGGCTACACCTTC. Translating gives CASSAGGGYTF. The rearrangement uses TRBV7-9 and TRBJ1-2; D perhaps matches TRBD1 (5 bases). V lost 5 bases to trimming and J lost 8 bases, with 9 bases between them. This CDR3 has 11 amino acids. The germline V gene encodes CDR1 SEHNR and CDR2 FQNEAQ (reference sequence). The complete variable domain, with remaining parts taken from reference TRBV7-9 and TRBJ1-2, reads DTGVSQNPRHKITKRGQNVTFRCDPISEHNRLYWYRQTLGQGPEFLTYFQNEAQLEKSRLLSDRFSAERPKGSFSTLEIQRTEQGDSAMYLCASSAGGGYTFGSGTRLTVV.

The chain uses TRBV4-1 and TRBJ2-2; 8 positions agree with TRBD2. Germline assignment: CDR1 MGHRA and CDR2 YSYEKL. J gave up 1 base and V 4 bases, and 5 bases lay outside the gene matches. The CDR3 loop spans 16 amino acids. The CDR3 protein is CASSPRTSWNTGELFF. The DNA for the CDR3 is TGCGCCAGCAGCCCCCGGACTAGCTGGAACACCGGGGAGCTGTTTTTT.

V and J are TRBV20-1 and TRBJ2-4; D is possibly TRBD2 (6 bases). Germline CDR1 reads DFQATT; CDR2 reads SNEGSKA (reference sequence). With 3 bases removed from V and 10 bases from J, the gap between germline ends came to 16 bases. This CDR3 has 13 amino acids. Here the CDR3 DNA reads TGCAGTGCTAGTCCATCCCAAGGAGGGATTCAGTACTTC. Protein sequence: CSASPSQGGIQYF.

CDR3 region: CASSLAYAGERDTQYF. The CDR3 DNA reads TGTGCCAGCAGCTTAGCGTATGCGGGAGAAAGAGATACGCAGTATTTT. V is TRBV7-9 and J is TRBJ2-3; TRBD2 matches 7 bases. This CDR3 region has 16 residues. J gave up 5 bases and V 0 bases, and 8 bases lay outside the gene matches. Germline V lookup: CDR1 SEHNR, CDR2 FQNEAQ (reference sequence).

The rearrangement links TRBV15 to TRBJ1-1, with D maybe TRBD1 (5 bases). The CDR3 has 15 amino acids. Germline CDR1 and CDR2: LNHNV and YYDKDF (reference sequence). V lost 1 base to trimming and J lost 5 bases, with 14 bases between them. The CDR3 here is CATSRGRGAGTEAFF. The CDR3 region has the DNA TGTGCCACCAGCAGAGGAAGGGGCGCGGGGACTGAAGCTTTCTTT. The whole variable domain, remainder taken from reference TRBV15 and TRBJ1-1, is DAMVIQNPRYQVTQFGKPVTLSCSQTLNHNVMYWYQQKSSQAPKLLFHYYDKDFNNEADTPDNFQSRRPNTSFCFLDIRSPGLGDTAMYLCATSRGRGAGTEAFFGQGTRLTVV.

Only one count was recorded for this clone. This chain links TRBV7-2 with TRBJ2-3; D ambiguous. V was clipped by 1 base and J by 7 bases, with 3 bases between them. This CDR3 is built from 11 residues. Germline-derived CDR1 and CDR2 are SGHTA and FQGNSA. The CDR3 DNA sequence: TGTGCCAGCAGCTTAGTTAATACGCAGTATTTT. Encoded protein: CASSLVNTQYF.

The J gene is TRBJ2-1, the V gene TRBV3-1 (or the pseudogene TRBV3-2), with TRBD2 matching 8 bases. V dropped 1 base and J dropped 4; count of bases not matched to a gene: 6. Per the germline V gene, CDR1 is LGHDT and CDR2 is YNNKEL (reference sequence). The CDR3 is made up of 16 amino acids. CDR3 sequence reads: CASSQAYAGGYNEQFF. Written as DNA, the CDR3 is TGTGCCAGCAGCCAAGCTTACGCGGGAGGTTACAATGAGCAGTTCTTC.

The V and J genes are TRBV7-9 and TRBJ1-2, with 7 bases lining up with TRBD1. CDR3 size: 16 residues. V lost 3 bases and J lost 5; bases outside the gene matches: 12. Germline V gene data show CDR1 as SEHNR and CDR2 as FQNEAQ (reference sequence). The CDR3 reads CASSFPDRVPSYGYTF. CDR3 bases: TGTGCCAGCAGCTTTCCCGACAGGGTCCCGTCGTATGGCTACACCTTC.

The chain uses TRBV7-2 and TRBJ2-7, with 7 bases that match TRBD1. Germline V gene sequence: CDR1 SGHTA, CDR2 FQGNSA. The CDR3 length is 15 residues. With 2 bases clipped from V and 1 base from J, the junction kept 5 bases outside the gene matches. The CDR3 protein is CASSLTGTVSYEQYF. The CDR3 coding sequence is TGTGCCAGCAGCTTAACCGGGACAGTTTCCTACGAGCAGTACTTC.

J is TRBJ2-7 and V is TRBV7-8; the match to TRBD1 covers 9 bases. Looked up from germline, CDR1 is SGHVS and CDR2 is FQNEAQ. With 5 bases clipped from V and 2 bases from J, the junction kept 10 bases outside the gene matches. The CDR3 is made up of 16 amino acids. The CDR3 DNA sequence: TGTGCCAGCAGCCACACACAGGGGGCGAACCCCTACGAGCAGTACTTC. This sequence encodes CASSHTQGANPYEQYF. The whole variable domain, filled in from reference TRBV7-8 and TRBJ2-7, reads GAGVSQSPRYKVAKRGQDVALRCDPISGHVSLFWYQQALGQGPEFLTYFQNEAQLDKSGLPSDRFFAERPEGSVSTLKIQRTQQEDSAVYLCASSHTQGANPYEQYFGPGTRLTVT.

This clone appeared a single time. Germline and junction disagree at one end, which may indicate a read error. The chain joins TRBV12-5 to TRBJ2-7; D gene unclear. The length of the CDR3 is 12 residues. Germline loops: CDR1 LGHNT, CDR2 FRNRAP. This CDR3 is CASGLGLGRVWF. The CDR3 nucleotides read TGTGCTAGTGGTTTGGGCCTGGGTCGGGTGTGGTTC.

Here the CDR3 reads CASSPDIGNTEAFF. In DNA form, the CDR3 reads TGCGCCAGCAGCCCCGACATTGGGAACACTGAAGCTTTCTTT. This chain links TRBV5-1 with TRBJ1-1; no firm D call. This CDR3 region has 14 residues. Germline loops: CDR1 SGHRS, CDR2 YFSETQ. V dropped 4 bases and J dropped 1 base, with 11 bases sitting between them.

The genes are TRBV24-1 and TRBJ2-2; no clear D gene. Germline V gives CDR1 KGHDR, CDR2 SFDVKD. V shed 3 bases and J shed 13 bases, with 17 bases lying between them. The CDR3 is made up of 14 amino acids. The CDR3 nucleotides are TGTGCCACCAGTGATACTACTTCCCTCTCCCTGCTGTTTTTT. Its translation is CATSDTTSLSLLFF.

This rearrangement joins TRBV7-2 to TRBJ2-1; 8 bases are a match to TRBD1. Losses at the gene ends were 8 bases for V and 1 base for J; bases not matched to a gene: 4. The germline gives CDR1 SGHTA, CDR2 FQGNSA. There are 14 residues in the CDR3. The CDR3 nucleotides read TGTGCCAGCGAACAGGGGGGATCCTACAATGAGCAGTTCTTC. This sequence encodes CASEQGGSYNEQFF.

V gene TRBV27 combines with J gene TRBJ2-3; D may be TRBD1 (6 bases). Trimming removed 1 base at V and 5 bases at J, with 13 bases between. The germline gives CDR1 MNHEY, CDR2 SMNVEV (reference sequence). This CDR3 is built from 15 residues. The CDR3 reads CASSLLRQAGDTQYF. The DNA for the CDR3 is TGTGCCAGCAGTTTATTGCGACAGGCGGGAGATACGCAGTATTTT.